This TCR beta chain was sequenced during a study of cytomegalovirus exposure and HLA in healthy donors. Study as a whole: When 350 to 400 donors were genotyped, over 80% of them were found to fall in the Caucasian-associated ancestry cluster. Study-level results: Rarity held for most TCR sequences, but there were some public TCRs that occurred in many donors. From TCR beta sequences, most subjects' HLA-A and HLA-B alleles were reportedly predicted accurately.

Deletions cut 1 base from V and 7 bases from J, with 7 bases between. The CDR3 has 13 residues. From germline, CDR1 is PRHDT and CDR2 FYEKMQ (reference sequence). Comments on this clone: What it recognizes is unknown.

The PCR ran on 60 Vbeta and 13 Jbeta primers. Clones were sequenced by immunoSEQ multiplex PCR, and TCRdb holds only the in-frame ones, with some missing. The sample comprises about 110,000 clones, roughly 82% of which are singletons, and 2.7% rests with the top ten. Sequencing was performed on PBMCs. This rearrangement joins TRBV13 to TRBJ1-4; D gene ambiguous. The clonotype originates from a man under 40 in good health and CMV-seropositive. The CDR3 reads CASSLAGGEKLFF. The CDR3 DNA reads as TGTGCCAGCAGCTTAGCGGGTGGTGAAAAACTGTTTTTT.